This T cell receptor beta chain originates from a study of T cells in Graves' hyperthyroidism and ophthalmopathy. The length of the CDR3 is 14 residues. Trimming at V came to 7 bases and at J to 3 bases, leaving 3 bases not matched to a gene. Germline V lookup: CDR1 MNHNS, CDR2 SASEGT. Amplification targeted TCR beta CDR3 regions from RNA transcripts. Initially, a first-round RT-PCR of the TCR CDR3 employed the HTBI primer set. TCRdb ran MiXCR on the multiplex PCR reads and lists one entry per CDR3 protein. The profile shows about 770,000 distinct CDR3 sequences, roughly a sixth of them singletons. The sample taken for sequencing was blood. V gene TRBV6-1 combines with J gene TRBJ2-6; 7 bases are a match to TRBD1. The clonotype comes from a woman between 45 and 60 years old with Graves' hyperthyroidism that later progressed to Graves' ophthalmopathy. In DNA form, the CDR3 reads TGTGCCAGCAATGACAGGGTTGGGGCCAACGTCCTGACTTTC. It translates to CASNDRVGANVLTF.